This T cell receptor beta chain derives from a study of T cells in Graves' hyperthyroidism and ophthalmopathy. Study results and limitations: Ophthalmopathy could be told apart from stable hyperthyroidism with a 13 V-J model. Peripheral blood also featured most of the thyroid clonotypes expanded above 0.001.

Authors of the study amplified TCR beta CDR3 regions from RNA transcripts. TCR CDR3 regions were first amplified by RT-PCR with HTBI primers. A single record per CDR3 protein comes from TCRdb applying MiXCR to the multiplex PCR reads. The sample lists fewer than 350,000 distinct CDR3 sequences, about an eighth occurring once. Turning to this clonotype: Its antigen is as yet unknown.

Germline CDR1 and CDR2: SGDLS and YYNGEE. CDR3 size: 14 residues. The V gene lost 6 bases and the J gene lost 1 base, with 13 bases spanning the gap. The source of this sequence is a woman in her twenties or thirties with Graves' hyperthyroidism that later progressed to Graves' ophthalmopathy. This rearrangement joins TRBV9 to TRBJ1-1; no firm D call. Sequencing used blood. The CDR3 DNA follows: TGTGCCAGCACTGAGACGGATAGGAACACTGAAGCTTTCTTT. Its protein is CASTETDRNTEAFF.